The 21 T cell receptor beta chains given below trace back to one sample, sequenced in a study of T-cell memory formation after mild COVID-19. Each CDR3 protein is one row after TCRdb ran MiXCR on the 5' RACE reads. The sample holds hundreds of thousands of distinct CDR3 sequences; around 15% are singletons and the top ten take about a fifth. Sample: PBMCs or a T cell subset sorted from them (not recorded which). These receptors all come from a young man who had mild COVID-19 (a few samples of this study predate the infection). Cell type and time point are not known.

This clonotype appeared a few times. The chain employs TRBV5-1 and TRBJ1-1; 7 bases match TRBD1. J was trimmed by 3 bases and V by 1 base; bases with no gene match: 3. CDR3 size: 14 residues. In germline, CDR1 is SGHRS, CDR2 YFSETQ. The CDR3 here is CASSLLGQDTEAFF. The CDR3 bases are TGCGCCAGCAGCTTGTTAGGACAGGACACTGAAGCTTTCTTT.

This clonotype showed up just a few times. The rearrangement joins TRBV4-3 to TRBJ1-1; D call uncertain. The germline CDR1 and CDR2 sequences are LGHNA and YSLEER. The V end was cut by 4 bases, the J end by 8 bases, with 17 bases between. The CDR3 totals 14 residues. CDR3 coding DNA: TGCGCCAGCAGCCCCCGAGACCGGACGCAGGAAGCTTTCTTT. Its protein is CASSPRDRTQEAFF.

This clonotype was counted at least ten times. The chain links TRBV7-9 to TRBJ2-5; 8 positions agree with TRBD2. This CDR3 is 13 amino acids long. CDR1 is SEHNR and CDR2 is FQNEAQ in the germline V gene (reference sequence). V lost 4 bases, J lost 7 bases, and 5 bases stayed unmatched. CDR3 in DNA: TGTGCCAGCAGCTCGGGACTAGAAGGGACCCAGTACTTC. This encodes CASSSGLEGTQYF.

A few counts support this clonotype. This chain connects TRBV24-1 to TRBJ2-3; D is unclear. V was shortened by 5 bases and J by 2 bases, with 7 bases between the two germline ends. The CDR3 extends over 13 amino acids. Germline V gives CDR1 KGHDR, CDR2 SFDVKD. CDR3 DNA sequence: TGTGCCACCAGTGGGCCCCCCACAGATACGCAGTATTTT. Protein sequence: CATSGPPTDTQYF.

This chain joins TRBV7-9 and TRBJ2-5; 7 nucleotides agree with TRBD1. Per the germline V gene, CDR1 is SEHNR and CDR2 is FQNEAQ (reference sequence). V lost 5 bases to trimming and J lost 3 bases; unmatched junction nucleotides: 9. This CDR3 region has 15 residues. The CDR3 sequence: CASSPRQGPKETQYF. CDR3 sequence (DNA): TGTGCCAGCAGCCCGCGACAGGGCCCGAAAGAGACCCAGTACTTC.

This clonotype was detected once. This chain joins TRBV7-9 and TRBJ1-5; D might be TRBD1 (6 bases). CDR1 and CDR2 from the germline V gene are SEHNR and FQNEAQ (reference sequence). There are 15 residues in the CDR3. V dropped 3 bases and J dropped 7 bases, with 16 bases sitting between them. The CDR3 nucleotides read TGTGCCAGCAGCTTGACAGGCGGCCGGGGGCAGCCCCAGCATTTT. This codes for CASSLTGGRGQPQHF. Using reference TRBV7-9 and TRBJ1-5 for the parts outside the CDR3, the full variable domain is DTGVSQNPRHKITKRGQNVTFRCDPISEHNRLYWYRQTLGQGPEFLTYFQNEAQLEKSRLLSDRFSAERPKGSFSTLEIQRTEQGDSAMYLCASSLTGGRGQPQHFGDGTRLSIL.

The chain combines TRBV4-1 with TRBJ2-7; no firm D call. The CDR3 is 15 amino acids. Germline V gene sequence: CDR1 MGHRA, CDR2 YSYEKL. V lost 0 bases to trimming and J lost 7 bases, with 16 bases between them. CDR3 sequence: CASSQDIGRKKEQYV. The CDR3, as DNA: TGCGCCAGCAGCCAAGACATTGGCAGGAAGAAAGAGCAGTACGTC.

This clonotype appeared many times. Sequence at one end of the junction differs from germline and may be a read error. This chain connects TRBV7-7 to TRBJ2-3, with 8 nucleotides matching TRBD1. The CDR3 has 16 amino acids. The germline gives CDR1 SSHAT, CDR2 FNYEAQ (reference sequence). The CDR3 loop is CASSIGQGGGTDTQYF. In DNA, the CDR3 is TGTGCTAGCAGCATTGGACAGGGTGGAGGGACAGATACGCAGTATTTT.

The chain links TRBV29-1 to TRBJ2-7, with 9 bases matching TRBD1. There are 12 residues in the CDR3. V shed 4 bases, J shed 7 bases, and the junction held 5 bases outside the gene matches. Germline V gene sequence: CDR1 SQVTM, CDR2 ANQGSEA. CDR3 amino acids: CSVGTGVREQYF. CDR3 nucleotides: TGCAGCGTTGGGACAGGGGTCCGGGAGCAGTACTTC.

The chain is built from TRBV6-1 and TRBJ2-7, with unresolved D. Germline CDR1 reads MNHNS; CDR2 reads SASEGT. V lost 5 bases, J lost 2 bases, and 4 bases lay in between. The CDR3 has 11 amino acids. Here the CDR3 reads CASSSAYEQYV. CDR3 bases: TGTGCCAGCAGTAGTGCCTACGAGCAGTACGTC.

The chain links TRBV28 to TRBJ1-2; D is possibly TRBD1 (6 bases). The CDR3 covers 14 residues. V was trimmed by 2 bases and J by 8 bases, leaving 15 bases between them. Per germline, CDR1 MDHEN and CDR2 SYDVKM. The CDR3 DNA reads TGTGCCAGCAGTTTAAGGCAGGGGCGATGGGGCTACACCTTC. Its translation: CASSLRQGRWGYTF.

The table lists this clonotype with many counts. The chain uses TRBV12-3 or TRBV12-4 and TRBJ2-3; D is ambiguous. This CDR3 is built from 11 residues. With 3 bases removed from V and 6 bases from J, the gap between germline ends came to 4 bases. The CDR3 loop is CASSFRDTQYF. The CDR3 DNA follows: TGTGCCAGCAGTTTTAGGGATACGCAGTATTTT.

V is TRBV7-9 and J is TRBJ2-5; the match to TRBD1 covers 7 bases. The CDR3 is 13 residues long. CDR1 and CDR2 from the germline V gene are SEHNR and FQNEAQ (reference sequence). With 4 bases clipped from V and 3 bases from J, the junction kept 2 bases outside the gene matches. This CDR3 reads CASSSDRKETQYF. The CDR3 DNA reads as TGTGCCAGCAGCTCGGACAGGAAAGAGACCCAGTACTTC.

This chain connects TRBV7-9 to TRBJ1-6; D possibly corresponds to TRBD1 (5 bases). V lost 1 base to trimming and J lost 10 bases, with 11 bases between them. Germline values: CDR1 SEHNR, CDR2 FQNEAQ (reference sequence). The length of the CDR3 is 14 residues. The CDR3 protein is CASSLGMGGSPLHF. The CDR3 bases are TGTGCCAGCAGCTTAGGGATGGGGGGATCACCCCTCCACTTT.

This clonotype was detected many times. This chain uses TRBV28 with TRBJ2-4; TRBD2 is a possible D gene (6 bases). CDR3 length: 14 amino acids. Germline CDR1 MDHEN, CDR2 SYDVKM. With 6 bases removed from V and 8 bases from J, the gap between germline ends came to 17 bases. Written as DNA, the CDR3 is TGTGCCAGCAGCTTGGTCGGGGGTCGTCACATTCAGTACTTC. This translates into CASSLVGGRHIQYF. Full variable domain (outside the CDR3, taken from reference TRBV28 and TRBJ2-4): DVKVTQSSRYLVKRTGEKVFLECVQDMDHENMFWYRQDPGLGLRLIYFSYDVKMKEKGDIPEGYSVSREKKERFSLILESASTNQTSMYLCASSLVGGRHIQYFGAGTRLSVL.

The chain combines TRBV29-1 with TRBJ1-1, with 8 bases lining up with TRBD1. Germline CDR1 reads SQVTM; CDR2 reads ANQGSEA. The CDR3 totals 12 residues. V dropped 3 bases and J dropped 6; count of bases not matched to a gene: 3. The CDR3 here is CSVEDREAEAFF. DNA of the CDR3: TGCAGCGTTGAGGACAGGGAGGCTGAAGCTTTCTTT.

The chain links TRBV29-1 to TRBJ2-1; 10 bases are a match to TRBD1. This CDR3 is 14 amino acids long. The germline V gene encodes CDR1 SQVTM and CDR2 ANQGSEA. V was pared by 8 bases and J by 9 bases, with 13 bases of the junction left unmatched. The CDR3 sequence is CSFRQGASGVEQFF. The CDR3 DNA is TGCAGCTTCAGACAGGGGGCCAGCGGGGTTGAGCAGTTCTTC.

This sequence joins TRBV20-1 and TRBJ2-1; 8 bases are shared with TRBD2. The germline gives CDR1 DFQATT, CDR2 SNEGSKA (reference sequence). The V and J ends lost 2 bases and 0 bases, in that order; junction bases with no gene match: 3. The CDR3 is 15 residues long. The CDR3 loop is CSARTSGYSYNEQFF. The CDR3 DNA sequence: TGCAGTGCTAGAACTAGCGGATACTCCTACAATGAGCAGTTCTTC.

CDR3 sequence (DNA): TGCAGCGGGGGACAGGGAGGTTGGGGCAATGAGCAGTTCTTC. It codes for CSGGQGGWGNEQFF. The chain links TRBV29-1 to TRBJ2-1; 9 nucleotides agree with TRBD1. V lost 7 bases, J lost 6 bases, and 10 bases stayed unmatched. Germline CDR1 reads SQVTM; CDR2 reads ANQGSEA. This CDR3 has 14 residues.

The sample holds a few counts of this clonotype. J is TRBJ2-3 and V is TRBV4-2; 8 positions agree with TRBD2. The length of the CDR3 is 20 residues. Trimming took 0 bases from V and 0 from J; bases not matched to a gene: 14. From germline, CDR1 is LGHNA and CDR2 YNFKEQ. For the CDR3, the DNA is TGTGCCAGCAGCCAAGATACGGGGGGGACTTATTATTCGAGCACAGATACGCAGTATTTT. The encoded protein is CASSQDTGGTYYSSTDTQYF.

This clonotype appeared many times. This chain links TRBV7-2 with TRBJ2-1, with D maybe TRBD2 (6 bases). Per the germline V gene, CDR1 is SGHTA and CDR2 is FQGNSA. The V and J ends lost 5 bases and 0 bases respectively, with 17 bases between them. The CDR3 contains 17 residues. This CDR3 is CASSRRGQSSSYNEQFF. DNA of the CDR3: TGTGCCAGCAGCCGGAGGGGCCAATCCAGCTCCTACAATGAGCAGTTCTTC.